This T cell receptor beta chain was identified during a study of cytomegalovirus exposure and HLA in healthy donors (TCRdb year 2017). General notes on the study: According to a later analysis, one platform produced both the roughly 130 validation repertoires and the 666 repertoires of the first cohort. To predict cytomegalovirus infection status, the study brought together high-throughput TCR immunosequencing, statistical association of individual TCRs with disease status, and machine learning. In addition to the first cohort of roughly 670 subjects, a separate validation cohort of approximately 130 different subjects was used. The study aimed to test whether signatures of past pathogen exposure could be identified by cataloging public T cell receptors. Overall study outcomes, separate from this receptor: Most TCR sequences were observed very rarely across donors, whereas some public TCRs were present in many individuals. In both the original and validation cohorts, the classifier was reported to diagnose cytomegalovirus status with high specificity and sensitivity. All 120 or so repertoires were used to score co-occurrence in the validation cohort in a later analysis, because that analysis had no HLA typing for the cohort. In vitro tests confirmed that three of the cytomegalovirus-associated TCR beta chains recognize cytomegalovirus antigens. In the study, 150 to 200 TCR beta chains were listed as associated with cytomegalovirus. The authors suggested that the approach could potentially be extended to other disease states and immunological phenotypes. A later analysis found that TCRs clustered in the first cohort also tended to co-occur in the roughly 120 validation repertoires, with 90% to 95% of cluster scores above 0.

The library was obtained by the immunoSEQ multiplex PCR assay. The paper's data handling went like this. To diagnose cytomegalovirus status from the catalog of TCR beta chain sequences, a statistical classification framework was built. TCRdb's version of the immuneACCESS table is confined to in-frame rearrangements and falls short of the full clone set. An unresolved V gene accounts for under half of the shortfall where checked; the remainder is of unknown origin. V and J calls and clone size are those listed in that table; D and trimming were worked out from the DNA. The sample table shows 250,000 to 400,000 clones, and 75% to 90% are seen once. The ten top clones hold 0.95% to 1.5% of the sample. Separate from the approximately 670-subject first cohort, the validation cohort of about 130 subjects was the group to which the donors belonged. In the germline V gene (reference sequence), CDR1 corresponds to SGHNT and CDR2 to YYREEE. CDR3 length: 15 amino acids, cysteine to phenylalanine. Of all the DNA, just the CDR3 is kept, 45 bases in frame from base 1. Trimming costs V 2 bases and J 0 bases, and their ends lie 9 bases apart.

On this clone itself: No antigen is known for it. One base away there is no much larger clone; base qualities are not given.

Recombination connected TRBV5-4 to TRBJ1-3; the D gene is possibly TRBD1, with 6 bases matching. This sequence originates from a woman aged 25 to 39 in good health and CMV-seropositive. Sequencing was performed on PBMCs. DNA sequence: TGTGCCAGCAGCTTAAGGGGGGACTCTGGAAACACCATATATTTT. Its amino acids are CASSLRGDSGNTIYF.